This TCR beta chain was recorded in a study of cytomegalovirus exposure and HLA in healthy donors (dated by TCRdb to between 2016 and 2019). Background on the whole study: An earlier analysis of some 620 of the donors reported about 260 Gb of sequence data and around 110 million unique TCR beta sequences obtained from about 200 million T cells. To predict cytomegalovirus infection status, the study brought together high-throughput TCR immunosequencing, statistical association of individual TCRs with disease status, and machine learning. Genome-wide SNP genotypes for about 65% of the 666 donors were used in a later genetic analysis, which treated that subset as a discovery cohort. An earlier analysis of around 580 of the donors used high-throughput TCR beta sequencing to judge whether each TCR beta V gene segment behaved as functional or pseudogenic. HLA typing included class I and class II loci at four-digit resolution. Alongside the repertoire data, information on donor age, sex, ethnicity and CMV serostatus was compiled. Rather than using new phenotypic data, the later analysis identified candidate immune exposures from TCR beta sequences and from how often those sequences occurred across donors. The study used immunosequencing to profile the T cell repertoires of several hundred subjects and linked those repertoires to cytomegalovirus serostatus. Besides the first cohort of around 670 subjects, a separate validation cohort made up of over a hundred different subjects was used. The study was designed to test whether signatures of past pathogen exposure could be identified by cataloging public T cell receptors. Every discovery cohort repertoire had been produced on one sequencing platform. An early release that covered roughly 600 HLA-typed donors contained about 290 gigabases of sequencing data and tens of millions of unique TCR sequences. Typing coverage differed by locus: A, B, C, DRB1 and DQB1 were typed in roughly 620-630 donors, DQA1 in approximately 520, DPA1 in approximately 600, and DPB1 in 450 to 490. To study patterns of TCR occurrence, a later analysis re-analyzed previously published TCR beta repertoires from hundreds of donors and added high-resolution HLA genotyping. Among 300 to 450 genotyped donors of the cohort, an average of about 240,000 unique TCR beta nucleotide sequences were sequenced per donor, around 20% of them non-productive. Of the roughly 390 genotyped donors, over 70% fell in the genetic ancestry cluster associated with self-reported Caucasian donors. Because of strong linkage in the cohort, roughly five DR-DQ haplotypes were treated as single units for association and clustering.

The CDR3, from cysteine to phenylalanine, totals 16 residues. Solely the CDR3 DNA is kept, with 48 bases framed from the first base. Here V drops 8 bases and J drops 4 bases, and the junction holds 16 bases not matched to any gene. CDR1 WNHNN and CDR2 SYGVQD were looked up in the germline V gene (reference sequence). The cohort was made up of several hundred healthy bone marrow donors. At the time of sampling, every cohort member was nominally healthy, though immune exposures that went unrecorded were likely present. The donor tested CMV seronegative, placing the donor among the approximately 400 seronegative members of the cohort. A peripheral blood sample was provided by each donor, and peripheral blood mononuclear cells were used for TCR beta sequencing. The Qiagen DNeasy Blood Extraction Kit was used to extract genomic DNA from the blood cell samples. What the research found in general, with its limitations: Specific HLA alleles were associated with over 15,000 TCR beta sequences at a false discovery rate of 0.05 in a later analysis. Sequencing depth was assumed to be roughly uniform across donors in the presence/absence analyses, though that assumption may not hold. In a later analysis, the rate of TCR association differed among HLA loci, with DRB1 alleles having the most associated TCRs and HLA-C alleles having the fewest. In a later analysis, HLA-associated TCR beta chains were found to be more clonally expanded and to have lower generation probabilities than equally common non-associated chains. Linkage disequilibrium might explain the correlated functional status among segregating V segments, but an unknown experimental factor could not be excluded. Immune exposure information for the cohort was limited to CMV serostatus. In the study, around 150 TCR beta chains were listed as associated with cytomegalovirus. In a later analysis, most CMV-associated TCR beta chains were found to appear HLA-restricted, with HLA associations seemingly driven largely by CMV exposure. In vitro tests confirmed that a few of the cytomegalovirus-associated TCR beta chains recognize cytomegalovirus antigens. This cohort had only TCR beta chains sequenced, and the lack of alpha or paired-chain data limited which features could be detected. Compared with the approximately 700-donor mean, donors in an Asian-associated ancestry cluster had fewer N-insertions in productive TCRs, according to a later genetic analysis. In an earlier analysis of 587 of the donors, most TCR beta V segments appeared in productive rearrangements about 87% or about 30% of the time, broadly matching IMGT annotations. Because HLA typing was missing for some donors at each locus, association tests included only the typed subset. Strong co-occurrence of HLA alleles, especially DR and DQ, made assigning TCR associations to individual alleles difficult. Some IMGT-functional V segments, including TRBV6-2 and TRBV6-3, could not be told apart with the 87-base-pair reads, so those segments were excluded. Across donors, most TCR sequences were observed very rarely, whereas some public TCRs were present in many individuals. Cytomegalovirus status was reported to be diagnosed by the classifier with high specificity and sensitivity in both the original and validation cohorts. A group of highly shared sequence variants was considered likely to be a technical artifact of the sequencing pipeline. According to a later analysis, parvovirus B19, influenza, CMV and Epstein-Barr virus appeared linked to several top co-occurrence clusters. The authors suggested that the approach could potentially be generalized to other disease states and immunological phenotypes. V-gene and J-gene trimming of TCR beta chains was associated with a missense DCLRE1C variant in a later genetic analysis, and the association was replicated in an independent cohort. Because counts were too low, about 15 rarely observed V segments, including chromosome 9 orphons, were left out of the earlier analysis of 500 to 650 of the donors. A further reported finding was that TCR beta sequences accurately predicted the HLA-A and HLA-B alleles for most subjects in the first cohort.

Points on this clone: This receptor's antigen is unknown. The sample holds no much larger clone one base away, and base qualities are not on file.

Library preparation employed the immunoSEQ multiplex PCR assay. The multiplex PCR relied on a mix of 60 forward primers for TCR Vbeta segments and 13 reverse primers for TCR Jbeta segments. The CDR3 region of rearranged TCR beta genes was amplified from genomic DNA with a multiplex PCR assay. On the Illumina HiSeq System, the amplified TCR beta libraries were sequenced as 87-base-pair reads. Per the original workflow: Across the roughly 700 repertoires, a later analysis counted 75 million to 90 million unique TCR beta chains, roughly 11 million of which were shared by at least two donors. A nearest-neighbor algorithm error-corrected the raw reads and collapsed the reads into unique sequences, merging closely related sequences to remove PCR and sequencing errors. To assign V, D and J gene segments, CDR3 sequences were aligned to IMGT reference sequences. For a sequence to be retained, at least a six-nucleotide match to both a V gene segment and a J gene segment was required. Rearrangements were called productive when the CDR3 lacked stop codons and stayed in frame with V and J; all others were non-productive. CDR3 was defined by IMGT convention, running from the second conserved V-encoded cysteine to the conserved J-encoded phenylalanine. Sequences without an unambiguous match to a single V gene segment were excluded from the earlier analysis of 450 to 750 of the donors. In an earlier analysis of a few hundred of the donors, V segments were called functional above 56.7% productive rearrangements and were called segregating when the between-donor standard deviation exceeded 5%. A statistical classification framework was built for diagnosing cytomegalovirus status from the catalog of TCR beta chain sequences. In a later analysis, TCR nucleotide sequences were compared against IMGT/GENE-DB human TR gene sequences so that V and J genes could be assigned. Using the TCRdist pipeline, a later analysis assigned CDR3 sequences along with most-parsimonious VDJ recombination scenarios. In a later analysis, each TCR beta chain was defined by its CDR3 amino acid sequence together with its V-gene family, and reads without a unique V-gene family were excluded. A later analysis removed nearly 600 highly shared, low-generation-probability nucleotide sequences to deal with suspected cross-contamination and a sequencing artifact. A later analysis calculated a clonal expansion index for each public chain from normalized within-repertoire ranks of inferred template counts. In a later analysis, generation probabilities were computed with a VDJ recombination model fitted to out-of-frame rearrangements, and the resulting probabilities were checked against IGoR. In a later analysis, hypergeometric tests were used to score TCR-TCR, TCR-HLA and TCR-CMV co-occurrence, with a repertoire-size bias correction applied to TCR pairs. In a later analysis, false discovery rates were estimated by permuting HLA or CMV assignments 20 times. In a later analysis, co-occurring TCRs were grouped using DBSCAN, and TCRdist sequence similarity was added for clustering within HLA-allele-positive subsets. Repertoires with fewer than 30,000 or more than 120,000 public chains, plus five repertoires with anomalous nucleotide sharing, were excluded from co-occurrence clustering. TCRdb limited this immuneACCESS table to in-frame rearrangements with V and J called. A share of clones is missing; checked studies link under half to unresolved V genes, and the rest is unexplained. The V and J calls and clone size were taken over from that table, and D and trimming were inferred from the DNA. This sample has roughly 130,000 clones in its table, and just under 80% of those were observed once. Of the sample, around 1.9% is held by the ten largest clones.

Specimen: PBMCs. In this chain, TRBV10-1 is recombined with TRBJ2-5; TRBD2 agrees with 7 junctional bases. The source is a woman aged 40 to 50 in good health and CMV-seronegative. The CDR3 in this case is CASGPVRREMSETQYF. The sequenced DNA is TGCGCCAGCGGGCCTGTGCGGCGGGAGATGTCAGAGACCCAGTACTTC.